This T cell receptor beta chain was recorded in a study of identical twins. Each CDR3 protein gets one entry after TCRdb re-called the 5' RACE reads with MiXCR. This table holds approximately 700,000 distinct CDR3 sequences, 18% found once. CDR1 is DFQATT and CDR2 is SNEGSKA in the germline V gene (reference sequence). V gave up 3 bases and J gave up 8 bases, with 19 bases separating them. The CDR3 extends over 15 amino acids. This sample was shared with a second study, whose subject was T cells expressing NK-cell markers. That study reports: Out of eight donors sequenced, seven tested HCMV-seropositive and the remaining one seronegative.

V is TRBV20-1 and J is TRBJ2-2; D not certain. Sequenced input: PBMCs. The TCR was taken from a woman under 30 in good health. The CDR3 here is CSARDPDTRPGELFF. The CDR3 DNA reads TGCAGTGCTAGGGATCCGGATACCCGTCCAGGGGAGCTGTTTTTT.